This T cell receptor (beta chain) was profiled in a study of blood T cells in healthy people across ages (dated by TCRdb to between 2015 and 2016). Concerning the study at large: In model experiments, template switching captured about one uniquely barcoded TCR beta cDNA molecule for every two T cells. Using the same blood draw, the study looked at two additional independent replicas of 1 million unique cDNA reads for two donors, one aged 18 to 30 and the other aged 80 or older. Donors of different ages were randomly distributed across sequencing lanes to avoid experimental bias. The study measured age-related changes in TCR beta repertoire diversity using deep sequencing normalized with unique cDNA molecular identifiers. Four age groups were formed from the donors: young (average approximately 15 years), middle-aged (roughly 38), aged (around 68) and long-lived (about 75).

Taken from the germline V gene, the CDR1 and CDR2 loops are SGHTA and FQGTGA. A distance of 8 bases separates the germline ends of V and J, which lose 3 bases and 3 bases respectively. The CDR3 starts with the cysteine, ends with the phenylalanine, and has 13 residues. Of all the DNA, just the CDR3 is kept, 39 bases in frame from base 1. General conclusions and limits of the study: Observed TCR beta diversity per million T cells fell roughly linearly with age, and a significant reduction was already apparent by age around 39. Bulk unsorted PBMC profiling prevented conclusive comparison of naive and antigen-experienced compartments. Observed TCR beta diversity correlated strongly with the percentage of naive T cells measured by flow cytometry. Compared with the aged group, the long-lived group had more naive CD4+ T cells, fewer expanded clones and increased TCR diversity, a pattern suggesting age selection. Estimates of total diversity based on one million sequenced T cells were considered lower bounds and underestimates. Because donor CMV infection status was unknown, age-related changes in expanded clonotypes were potentially confounded.

The library was prepared using 5' RACE. TCRdb lists the instrument as Illumina HiSeq 2500. The second PCR ran for about 6 to 12 cycles and used a J-beta primer mix along with a sample-barcoded 5' primer. A unique molecular identifier was introduced onto each TCR beta cDNA molecule by a template-switch 5' adaptor carrying 12 random nucleotides. At least 2.5 million CDR3-containing paired-end reads were obtained from each sample. The Mint cDNA synthesis kit, primed by a TRBC-specific oligonucleotide, was used to synthesize first-strand cDNA from all RNA. Following uracil-DNA glycosylase treatment, a first 18-cycle PCR with universal primers M1SS and BC2_uni_R was performed on all cDNA. The source study handled its data this way. Normalization of each sample was performed by random selection of 1 million high-quality reads, each carrying a distinct molecular identifier. Reads sharing molecular identifiers were discarded rather than binned into consensus sequences. CDR3 identification, clonotype clustering and error correction used MiTCR with a Q25 quality threshold and the strictest error-elimination algorithm. A nonparametric unseen species model using Euler transformation provided a lower-bound estimate of total TCR beta diversity. Clones were called with MiXCR by TCRdb after fastp trimmed the public reads at Q25, and only in-frame beta chains were retained. One record per CDR3 amino acid sequence lists the most common genes and DNA. TCRdb assigned the V and J calls; the authors' analysis was not used. Recorded for this sample are about 830,000 distinct CDR3 sequences; 62% of them occurred a single time. The ten largest clones take up about a quarter of the sample.

Donors were 40 or so systemically healthy Caucasian individuals from Russia aged roughly 6 to 100 years. About 10 milliliters of peripheral blood were collected from each donor into EDTA-treated Vacutainer tubes. Ficoll-Paque density-gradient centrifugation was used to isolate PBMCs, with at least 6 million per sample. Trizol reagent was used to extract total RNA from the PBMCs, yielding at least 6 micrograms per sample. For every donor, an aliquot of PBMCs went through flow cytometry to measure the percentages of naive CD45RAhigh/CD27high T cells. Regarding this clonotype: It lacks a known antigen. No much larger clone is present one base from it, and per-base qualities are unavailable.

This receptor was taken from a man aged 30-40 years in good health. The sample taken for sequencing was blood. Rearrangement joined TRBV7-3 to TRBJ2-5, with the identity of the D gene unclear. The CDR3 amino acid sequence is: CASSFLHKETQYF. The DNA is as follows: TGTGCCAGCAGCTTCCTCCATAAAGAGACCCAGTACTTC. With all but the CDR3 taken from the reference TRBV7-3 and TRBJ2-5 genes, the full variable domain is: GAGVSQTPSNKVTEKGKYVELRCDPISGHTALYWYRQSLGQGPEFLIYFQGTGAADDSGLPNDRFFAVRPEGSVSTLKIQRTERGDSAVYLCASSFLHKETQYFGPGTRLLVL.